The T cell receptor beta chain described here comes from a study of technical replicates of blood from several donors. Here immunoSEQ multiplex PCR was the method, and the copy in TCRdb shows in-frame clones only, minus some. The table shows 65,000 to 85,000 clones, with 85% to 95% occurring only once. Germline CDR1 SEHNR, CDR2 FQNEAQ (reference sequence). J lost 5 bases, V lost 1 base, and 0 bases had no gene match. This CDR3 spans 14 amino acids. Input material: T cells isolated from PBMCs. This clonotype originated in a human donor in good health. The rearrangement links TRBV7-9 to TRBJ2-4, with 9 bases fitting TRBD2. CDR3 DNA sequence: TGTGCCAGCAGCTTAGGACTAGCGGAAAACATTCAGTACTTC. Translating gives CASSLGLAENIQYF.